Following are 18 T cell receptor beta chains from one sample sequenced in a study of blood T cell repertoires in COVID-19. The table came from immunoSEQ multiplex PCR; TCRdb's copy has only in-frame clones and leaves some out. This table holds roughly 190,000 clones, approximately 90% found once. The sample comprised peripheral blood. The receptors originated from a human donor in a cohort sampled during active COVID-19.

V gene TRBV5-1 combines with J gene TRBJ1-4; no clear D gene. The CDR3 is made up of 14 amino acids. Germline CDR1 reads SGHRS; CDR2 reads YFSETQ. V was shortened by 3 bases and J by 7 bases, with 13 bases between the two germline ends. The CDR3 spells CASSSTSRGEKLFF. CDR3 sequence (DNA): TGCGCCAGCAGCTCGACATCCCGGGGTGAAAAACTGTTTTTT.

The chain has TRBV5-1 and TRBJ2-1; maybe TRBD2 (5 bases). The V end lost 7 bases, the J end lost 8 bases, and 10 bases lay between the germline ends. CDR3 length: 11 amino acids. Looked up from germline, CDR1 is SGHRS and CDR2 is YFSETQ. CDR3 DNA: TGCGCCAGCTTGGCGGGTGATGAGCAGTTCTTC. Translation gives CASLAGDEQFF. Full variable domain (rest looked up from reference TRBV5-1 and TRBJ2-1): KAGVTQTPRYLIKTRGQQVTLSCSPISGHRSVSWYQQTPGQGLQFLFEYFSETQRNKGNFPGRFSGRQFSNSRSEMNVSTLELGDSALYLCASLAGDEQFFGPGTRLTVL.

The chain links TRBV5-4 to TRBJ2-7, with TRBD1 identical over 10 bases. Germline lookup yields CDR1 SGHNT and CDR2 YYREEE (reference sequence). The CDR3 has 14 amino acids. The V segment lost 3 bases and the J segment 6 bases; nucleotides outside the gene matches: 6. The CDR3 region has the DNA TGTGCCAGCAGCTCCGGGACAGGGGACAGCGAGCAGTACTTC. Translation: CASSSGTGDSEQYF. The variable domain in full, with the rest retrieved from reference TRBV5-4 and TRBJ2-7, is ETGVTQSPTHLIKTRGQQVTLRCSSQSGHNTVSWYQQALGQGPQFIFQYYREEENGRGNFPPRFSGLQFPNYSSELNVNALELDDSALYLCASSSGTGDSEQYFGPGTRLTVT.

This chain uses TRBV29-1 with TRBJ2-1, with a tentative D call TRBD2 (6 bases). Germline V gene sequence: CDR1 SQVTM, CDR2 ANQGSEA. CDR3 size: 16 residues. V dropped 2 bases and J dropped 8 bases, with 22 bases sitting between them. For the CDR3, the DNA is TGCAGCGTTGAAAGGGTTGTGGGCGGGATCGGGGATGAGCAGTTCTTC. Translating gives CSVERVVGGIGDEQFF.

This rearrangement joins TRBV5-6 to TRBJ1-5, with a possible D match to TRBD1 (6 bases). The CDR3 consists of 15 residues. V lost 3 bases, J lost 2 bases, and 12 bases lay in between. Germline V gene data show CDR1 as SGHDT and CDR2 as YYEEEE. The CDR3 protein is CASSWGGAGNQPQHF. CDR3 sequence (DNA): TGTGCCAGCAGCTGGGGGGGCGCTGGCAATCAGCCCCAGCATTTT.

V is TRBV6-5 and J is TRBJ2-3; 7 bases are a match to TRBD1. Germline CDR1 and CDR2: MNHEY and SVGAGI. This CDR3 region has 14 residues. Unmatched junction bases numbered 6, after V lost 6 bases and J lost 3 bases. In DNA form, the CDR3 reads TGTGCCAGCAGCTTTCCGGGACAGACAGATACGCAGTATTTT. As protein: CASSFPGQTDTQYF.

The chain carries TRBV19 and TRBJ2-3; a weak D match, TRBD2 (5 bases). The germline V gene has CDR1 LNHDA and CDR2 SQIVND (reference sequence). The CDR3 covers 15 residues. Between the trimmed V and J ends, which lost 0 bases and 8 bases, there was a span of 15 bases. The CDR3 sequence: CASSIDQRSAGTQYF. The CDR3 DNA is TGTGCCAGTAGTATAGATCAAAGGAGTGCGGGTACGCAGTATTTT.

As concerns this clone: Other DNA sequences in the sample encode the same CDR3. The rearrangement uses TRBV5-1 and TRBJ2-3; 13 nucleotides line up with TRBD2. The CDR3 is made up of 16 amino acids. Per germline, CDR1 SGHRS and CDR2 YFSETQ. Trimming removed 0 bases from V and 6 bases from J; junction bases left unmatched: 4. The DNA for the CDR3 is TGCGCCAGCAGCTTGGGGGGGACTAGCGGGACGGATACGCAGTATTTT. This encodes CASSLGGTSGTDTQYF.

The chain carries TRBV7-8 and TRBJ2-5; 7 nucleotides line up with TRBD1. The CDR3 contains 15 residues. Germline CDR1 SGHVS, CDR2 FQNEAQ. V was pared by 5 bases and J by 1 base, with 7 bases of the junction left unmatched. The CDR3 spells CASSPRDSLQETQYF. CDR3 coding DNA: TGTGCCAGCAGCCCTCGGGACAGCCTCCAAGAGACCCAGTACTTC.

The CDR3 spells CASSGTGGAADTQYF. The DNA for the CDR3 is TGTGCCAGCTCTGGGACAGGGGGCGCGGCAGATACGCAGTATTTT. The rearrangement links TRBV11-1 to TRBJ2-3; 12 nucleotides line up with TRBD1. Trimming at V came to 8 bases and at J to 4 bases, leaving 7 bases not matched to a gene. The CDR3 runs to 15 residues. Germline V gene data show CDR1 as SGHAT and CDR2 as FQDESV (reference sequence).

CDR3 amino acids: CASSQEGTSDEQFF. DNA of the CDR3: TGCGCCAGCAGCCAAGAAGGGACTAGCGATGAGCAGTTCTTC. V usage is TRBV4-1 and J usage is TRBJ2-1; 10 nucleotides line up with TRBD2. With V trimmed by 0 bases and J by 8 bases, 1 base remained unmatched. The CDR3 has 14 residues. Germline CDR1 is MGHRA and CDR2 is YSYEKL.

V is TRBV4-1 and J is TRBJ1-1, with 7 bases lining up with TRBD1. Trimming removed 0 bases from V and 10 bases from J; junction bases left unmatched: 8. Germline CDR1 and CDR2: MGHRA and YSYEKL. The CDR3 spans 14 residues. In DNA, the CDR3 is TGCGCCAGCAGCCAAGAGGTCCTTCGGACAGGAGCTTTCTTT. Translating it yields CASSQEVLRTGAFF.

The genes are TRBV7-2 and TRBJ2-3, with no clear D. V was pared by 6 bases and J by 3 bases, with 16 bases between. CDR1 and CDR2 (germline): SGHTA, FQGNSA. The CDR3 has 15 residues. CDR3 region: CASRRPSIVTDTQYF. The CDR3 coding sequence is TGTGCCAGCAGGAGACCTAGTATTGTGACAGATACGCAGTATTTT.

The CDR3 loop is CASRTGDSGNTIYF. In DNA, the CDR3 is TGTGCCAGCAGGACAGGTGACTCTGGAAACACCATATATTTT. V gene TRBV2 combines with J gene TRBJ1-3; a weak D match, TRBD1 (6 bases). Germline CDR1 is SNHLY and CDR2 is FYNNEI. The CDR3 covers 14 residues. Trimming removed 6 bases at V and 0 bases at J, with 9 bases between. The full variable domain, completed using reference TRBV2 and TRBJ1-3, is EPEVTQTPSHQVTQMGQEVILRCVPISNHLYFYWYRQILGQKVEFLVSFYNNEISEKSEIFDDQFSVERPDGSNFTLKIRSTKLEDSAMYFCASRTGDSGNTIYFGEGSWLTVV.

The rearrangement links TRBV11-3 to TRBJ2-3, with 8 bases identical to TRBD1. Germline lookup yields CDR1 SGHNT and CDR2 YENEEA. CDR3 size: 17 residues. With V trimmed by 0 bases and J by 3 bases, 8 bases remained unmatched. The CDR3 region is CASSLDGQGMGTDTQYF. DNA of the CDR3: TGTGCCAGCAGCTTAGACGGACAGGGAATGGGAACAGATACGCAGTATTTT.

J is TRBJ1-6 and V is TRBV3-1 (or the pseudogene TRBV3-2), with 9 bases aligning to TRBD1. Germline CDR1 is LGHDT and CDR2 is YNNKEL (reference sequence). The CDR3 loop spans 16 amino acids. The V segment lost 5 bases and the J segment 9 bases; nucleotides outside the gene matches: 11. The chain's CDR3 is CASSYHPGTGSSPLHF. The CDR3 bases are TGTGCCAGCAGCTACCACCCCGGGACAGGGAGTTCACCCCTCCACTTT.

The chain joins TRBV4-3 to TRBJ2-1; 8 bases map to TRBD2. The CDR3 is 15 residues long. The V gene end was trimmed by 1 base and the J gene end by 10 bases; junction bases not matched to a gene: 9. CDR1 and CDR2 (germline): LGHNA, YSLEER. The DNA of the CDR3 is TGCGCCAGCAGCCAAGTCTTGAGCGGGGGCGACGAGCAGTTCTTC. This codes for CASSQVLSGGDEQFF.

This chain uses TRBV10-1 with TRBJ1-1, with 7 bases identical to TRBD1. CDR3 length: 14 residues. The trim removed 8 bases at V and 1 base at J, leaving 7 bases unmatched. Germline assignment: CDR1 WNHNN and CDR2 SYGVQD (reference sequence). The CDR3 sequence: CASLGTEGNTEAFF. The CDR3 DNA reads as TGCGCCAGCCTTGGGACAGAGGGGAACACTGAAGCTTTCTTT.